This T cell receptor (beta chain) was obtained from a study of blood T cell repertoires in COVID-19. As for the study in general: Spain, Italy and the United States supplied samples that represented acute and convalescent COVID-19. In each case, the material was cDNA or gDNA derived from T cells, B-cell-depleted T cells, or PBMCs.

Produced via immunoSEQ multiplex PCR; TCRdb's table is partial and in-frame only. The sample has fewer than 120,000 clones, less than 85% seen once. The germline V gene has CDR1 SGDLS and CDR2 YYNGEE. V gave up 4 bases and J gave up 5 bases; unmatched junction bases: 6. CDR3 length equals 15 residues. Source material: peripheral blood. The J gene is TRBJ2-3, the V gene TRBV9; 11 bases align to TRBD2. This clonotype was sampled from a woman older than 75 with acute or convalescent COVID-19. CDR3 amino acids: CASSFGLAGQDTQYF. The CDR3 DNA reads TGTGCCAGCAGCTTTGGACTAGCGGGTCAAGATACGCAGTATTTT. Complete variable domain (other parts from reference TRBV9 and TRBJ2-3): DSGVTQTPKHLITATGQRVTLRCSPRSGDLSVYWYQQSLDQGLQFLIQYYNGEERAKGNILERFSAQQFPDLHSELNLSSLELGDSALYFCASSFGLAGQDTQYFGPGTRLTVL.